These T cell receptor beta chains were read from a single sample in a study of long-term antiretroviral therapy in people with HIV. TCRdb's table, derived via immunoSEQ multiplex PCR, lists solely in-frame clones and lacks some. The data hold roughly 25,000 clones, with roughly 85% observed a single time. Source: unsorted PBMCs, taken 2.3 years after starting antiretroviral therapy. The receptors were sampled from a man in his forties or fifties with HIV. The CDR3 runs from the conserved cysteine through the conserved F or W. A D gene is named only where the DNA matches it firmly. The size entry is marked missing in some rows and otherwise reads once, few, many or a size class.

TRBD1,.,TRBV5-5,TRBJ1-3,CASSLWDSGNTIYF,TGTGCCAGCAGCTTGTGGGACAGCGGAAACACCATATATTTT
TRBD1,.,TRBV29-1,TRBJ2-7,CSVAGVGQGGYEQYF,TGCAGCGTTGCGGGGGTAGGACAGGGGGGCTACGAGCAGTACTTC
.,.,TRBV5-6,TRBJ1-5,CASSLAGGHSNQPQHF,TGTGCCAGCAGCTTGGCCGGGGGCCATAGCAATCAGCCCCAGCATTTT
TRBD1,.,TRBV6-6,TRBJ1-4,CASSYPTGIGEKLFF,TGTGCCAGCAGTTACCCGACAGGGATCGGAGAAAAACTGTTTTTT
TRBD1,.,TRBV7-9,TRBJ1-2,CASSFGQGAGGGPNYGYTF,TGTGCCAGCAGCTTTGGACAGGGGGCAGGGGGAGGCCCTAACTATGGCTACACCTTC
TRBD1,.,TRBV29-1,TRBJ2-7,CSVGGTGSSRYEQYF,TGCAGCGTTGGGGGGACAGGATCATCTCGATACGAGCAGTACTTC
TRBD2,few,TRBV29-1,TRBJ2-1,CSVEGTGTTQFTGHEQFF,TGCAGCGTTGAAGGCACCGGGACTACCCAATTCACTGGGCATGAGCAGTTCTTC
TRBD2,.,TRBV5-1,TRBJ2-1,CASSLGVAGGRYNEQFF,TGCGCCAGCAGCTTGGGGGTAGCGGGAGGACGTTACAATGAGCAGTTCTTC
.,.,TRBV19,TRBJ2-7,CASSISAKYEQYF,TGTGCCAGTAGTATATCAGCCAAGTACGAGCAGTACTTC
.,.,TRBV14,TRBJ2-3,CASSQFGGDTQYF,TGTGCCAGCAGCCAATTCGGCGGGGATACGCAGTATTTT
.,.,TRBV5-1,TRBJ1-6,CATRDAAYNSPLHF,TGCGCTACCCGAGACGCGGCCTATAATTCACCCCTCCACTTT
.,.,TRBV9,TRBJ1-1,CASSASGTENTEAFF,TGTGCCAGCAGCGCGTCCGGGACGGAGAACACTGAAGCTTTCTTT
.,.,TRBV5-1,TRBJ2-1,CASSLAGVPFNEQFF,TGCGCCAGCAGCTTGGCTGGGGTTCCTTTCAATGAGCAGTTCTTC
.,.,TRBV19,TRBJ2-1,CASSIDWNSNNEQFF,TGTGCCAGTAGTATAGATTGGAACAGTAACAATGAGCAGTTCTTC
TRBD1,.,TRBV7-9,TRBJ2-7,CASSWGQSYEQYF,TGTGCCAGCAGCTGGGGACAGAGCTACGAGCAGTACTTC